The sequence of this T cell receptor beta chain was determined in a study of blood T cell repertoires in COVID-19. The length of the CDR3 is 18 residues. CDR1 SEHNR and CDR2 FQNEAQ come from the germline V gene (reference sequence). V was pared by 1 base and J by 8 bases, with 11 bases of the junction left unmatched. The repertoire was sequenced with immunoSEQ multiplex PCR; TCRdb's copy has only in-frame clones and lacks some. The sample lists almost 25,000 clones, 90% to 95% seen once, with 30% to 40% in the top ten. V is TRBV7-9 and J is TRBJ2-7; TRBD2 matches at 16 bases. The sequenced sample was peripheral blood. The clonotype originates from a man aged 65-85 years with active COVID-19. CDR3 coding DNA: TGTGCCAGCAGCTTAGTCTTCTTGGGGACTAGCGGGAGGGCCCAGCAGTACTTC. Translated: CASSLVFLGTSGRAQQYF.